Shown below are 15 T cell receptor beta chains from a single sample sequenced in a study of tumor-infiltrating lymphocytes in primary liver carcinoma. A primer in the constant region served to generate TCR beta cDNA from 450 to 600 ng of total RNA. Three nested multiplex PCR rounds of slightly modified ARM-PCR generated TCR beta libraries. Rounds one and two of PCR, each of 10 to 11 cycles, were primed with TRBV1-TRBV30 forward primers and a C-beta reverse primer. MiXCR, run by TCRdb on the multiplex PCR reads, gives a single entry per CDR3 protein. The sample has 150,000 to 200,000 distinct CDR3 sequences; over 45% are singletons. RNA was extracted from whole blood without cell sorting, alongside germline DNA. Sample: peripheral blood. The receptors derive from a man aged 40-50 years with primary liver carcinoma and hepatitis B virus infection.

The chain recombines TRBV4-2 with TRBJ2-1; 8 bases match TRBD2. The V gene's germline CDR1 is LGHNA and CDR2 YNFKEQ. The length of the CDR3 is 16 residues. With 0 bases clipped from V and 6 bases from J, the junction kept 7 bases outside the gene matches. The DNA for the CDR3 is TGTGCCAGCAGCCAAGATACGGGACTAGGCAGCAATGAGCAGTTCTTC. Protein sequence: CASSQDTGLGSNEQFF.

The V call is TRBV19, the J call TRBJ2-1; tentatively, D is TRBD1 or TRBD2 (5 bases each). With 7 bases removed from V and 9 bases from J, the gap between germline ends came to 22 bases. The CDR3 contains 15 residues. Germline CDR1 is LNHDA and CDR2 is SQIVND (reference sequence). The CDR3 sequence is CASTPTREPGLEQFF. DNA of the CDR3: TGTGCCAGTACCCCTACCAGGGAGCCAGGCCTTGAGCAGTTCTTC.

This clonotype was recorded a few times. A much larger clonotype is one base distant, so this may be a read error. The chain has TRBV11-2 and TRBJ2-3, with 9 bases aligning to TRBD2. Germline CDR1 and CDR2: SGHAT and FQNNGV. CDR3 length: 16 amino acids. Trimming removed 4 bases from V and 1 base from J; junction bases left unmatched: 6. The CDR3, as DNA: TGTGCCAGCAGCTCGTTAGCGGGAGCTGGCACAGATACGCAGTATTTT. Encoded protein: CASSSLAGAGTDTQYF.

The chain is built from TRBV7-9 and TRBJ2-2; the D gene could be TRBD1 or TRBD2 (6 bases each). The V gene's germline CDR1 is SEHNR and CDR2 FQNEAQ (reference sequence). V lost 10 bases to trimming and J lost 5 bases, with 20 bases between them. This CDR3 has 15 amino acids. The CDR3 sequence is CATWGQSGGTGELFF. For the CDR3, the DNA is TGTGCCACCTGGGGACAATCCGGAGGGACCGGGGAGCTGTTTTTT.

This chain uses TRBV10-3 with TRBJ2-1; TRBD2 matches 11 bases. Unmatched junction bases numbered 8, after V lost 2 bases and J lost 8 bases. Germline V gives CDR1 ENHRY, CDR2 SYGVKD. The CDR3 extends over 16 amino acids. The DNA for the CDR3 is TGTGCCATCAGTGAGACTAGCGGGAGAAGGTGGGATGAGCAGTTCTTC. Protein sequence: CAISETSGRRWDEQFF.

In this sample, this clonotype turned up a few times. The rearrangement uses TRBV4-1 and TRBJ2-1; weak D call: TRBD1 (6 bases). Germline CDR1 and CDR2: MGHRA and YSYEKL. There are 15 residues in the CDR3. V lost 0 bases and J lost 9, with 15 bases in between. The CDR3 nucleotides read TGCGCCAGCAGCCAAGATAGTGGTGGGGGCTTTGAGCAGTTCTTC. Its protein product is CASSQDSGGGFEQFF.

The chain employs TRBV6-5 and TRBJ1-3; possible D gene TRBD1, 5 bases. V was trimmed by 9 bases and J by 8 bases, leaving 20 bases between them. The CDR3 runs to 14 residues. The germline V gene encodes CDR1 MNHEY and CDR2 SVGAGI. CDR3 region: CASRMTRDSYTIYF. CDR3 DNA sequence: TGTGCCAGTAGGATGACACGGGACTCATACACCATATATTTT.

This chain joins TRBV6-5 and TRBJ2-5, with 13 bases that match TRBD2. The CDR3 totals 17 residues. The ends lost 0 bases at V and 5 bases at J; junction bases unmatched: 6. Per the germline V gene, CDR1 is MNHEY and CDR2 is SVGAGI. Here the CDR3 DNA reads TGTGCCAGCAGTTACTCCGGACTAGCGGGAGTGGGTGAGACCCAGTACTTC. This gives the protein CASSYSGLAGVGETQYF.

The V and J genes are TRBV29-1 and TRBJ2-1, with TRBD1 matching 7 bases. J lost 7 bases, V lost 3 bases, and 6 bases had no gene match. Germline CDR1 SQVTM, CDR2 ANQGSEA. CDR3 size: 13 residues. CDR3 DNA sequence: TGCAGCGTTGAGGAAGGACAGGCTAATGAGCAGTTCTTC. Translating it yields CSVEEGQANEQFF.

Concerning this clonotype itself: An end of the junction does not agree with germline; a read error may underlie this. The chain recombines TRBV11-2 with TRBJ2-7; 9 nucleotides match TRBD2. CDR3 length: 17 amino acids. Germline V lookup: CDR1 SGHAT, CDR2 FQNNGV. The CDR3 DNA reads TGTACCAGCAACCATCCGGGACTAGCTTTTAACTCCTACGAGCAGTACTTC. This sequence encodes CTSNHPGLAFNSYEQYF.

The CDR3 nucleotides are TGTGCCAGCAGCTTACCCAGCGGGAGGGCCTACAATGAGCAGTTCTTC. Encoded protein: CASSLPSGRAYNEQFF. The rearrangement joins TRBV13 to TRBJ2-1, with 10 bases lining up with TRBD2. The CDR3 sequence is 16 residues long. The germline V gene has CDR1 PRHDT and CDR2 FYEKMQ (reference sequence). After removal of 2 bases from V and 2 bases from J, the junction contained 3 bases not matched to a gene.

This chain joins TRBV4-1 and TRBJ2-1, with no clear D. V was pared by 4 bases and J by 0 bases, with 13 bases between. Germline values: CDR1 MGHRA, CDR2 YSYEKL. The CDR3 contains 16 residues. CDR3 amino acids: CASSPQARSSYNEQFF. Here the CDR3 DNA reads TGCGCCAGCAGCCCCCAAGCGCGCAGCTCCTACAATGAGCAGTTCTTC.

The V gene is TRBV11-2, the J gene TRBJ2-7; 9 nucleotides agree with TRBD2. With 8 bases clipped from V and 5 bases from J, the junction kept 4 bases outside the gene matches. Germline V gene sequence: CDR1 SGHAT, CDR2 FQNNGV. The CDR3 runs to 12 residues. In DNA form, the CDR3 reads TGTGCCAGCGTGCTAGCGGGGAACGAGCAGTACTTC. Translated: CASVLAGNEQYF.

This clonotype was seen at least ten times. The chain uses TRBV29-1 and TRBJ2-3; 15 nucleotides match TRBD2. This CDR3 contains 18 residues. Germline V lookup: CDR1 SQVTM, CDR2 ANQGSEA. V was clipped by 7 bases and J by 2 bases; unmatched bases: 13. Here the CDR3 DNA reads TGCAGCGCGTCAGGGGTGCGGACTAGCGGGAGGGCCACAGATACGCAGTATTTT. This translates into CSASGVRTSGRATDTQYF.

The table lists this clonotype with a few counts. V is TRBV6-1 and J is TRBJ2-7; no definite D call. Trimming shortened V by 5 bases and J by 7 bases, and 12 bases separated the two germline ends. Germline V lookup: CDR1 MNHNS, CDR2 SASEGT. This CDR3 has 12 amino acids. The DNA of the CDR3 is TGTGCCAGCAGTTGGGATATAGGGGAGCAGTACTTC. Its translation: CASSWDIGEQYF.